This T cell receptor beta chain came from a study of regulatory T cells in long-lasting Graves disease. Indicated time point: newly diagnosed GD, antithyroid drugs for less than 3 months. Making the TCR library involved RNA that had been extracted from PBMCs. Germline V gives CDR1 SGHRS, CDR2 YFSETQ. V lost 4 bases and J 7 bases, leaving 17 bases between the germline ends. The length of the CDR3 is 15 residues. Assembly of TCR beta libraries relied on iRepertoire HTBI primers together with Arm-PCR of CDR3 regions. TCRdb re-analysed the multiplex PCR reads in MiXCR, keeping a single row per CDR3 protein. The table records around 450,000 distinct CDR3 sequences, roughly 16% of them present only once. These data also featured in a second study, about T cells in Graves' hyperthyroidism and ophthalmopathy.

This sequence joins TRBV5-1 and TRBJ1-4; no clear D. The specimen comprised peripheral blood mononuclear cells (PBMCs), sampled at new diagnosis, from a patient treated with antithyroid drugs. This receptor was taken from a man aged 35 to 55 with Graves disease. This chain's CDR3 is CASSPDGRSSEKLFF. The DNA of the CDR3 is TGCGCCAGCAGCCCGGACGGCCGGTCGAGTGAAAAACTGTTTTTT.